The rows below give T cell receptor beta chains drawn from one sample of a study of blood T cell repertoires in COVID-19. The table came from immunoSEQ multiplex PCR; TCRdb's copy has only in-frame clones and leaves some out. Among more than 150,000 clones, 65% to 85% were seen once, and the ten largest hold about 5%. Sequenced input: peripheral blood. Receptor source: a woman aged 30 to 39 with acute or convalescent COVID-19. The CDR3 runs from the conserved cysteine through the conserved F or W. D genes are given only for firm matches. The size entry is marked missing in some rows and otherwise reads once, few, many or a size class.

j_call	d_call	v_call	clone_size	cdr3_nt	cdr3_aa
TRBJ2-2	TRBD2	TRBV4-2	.	TGTGCCAGCAGCCAGGGACTAGCGGGCCTGAACACCGGGGAGCTGTTTTTT	CASSQGLAGLNTGELFF
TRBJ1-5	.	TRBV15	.	TGTGCCACCAGCAGAGATCGAGGCATTAATCAGCCCCAGCATTTT	CATSRDRGINQPQHF
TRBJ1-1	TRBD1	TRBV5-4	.	TGTGCCAGCAGCCTGATGACAGGGTTTACTGATGAAGCTTTCTTT	CASSLMTGFTDEAFF
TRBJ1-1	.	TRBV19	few	TGTGCCAGTCATTCCCCCGGGGGAGAAGCTTTCTTT	CASHSPGGEAFF
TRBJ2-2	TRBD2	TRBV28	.	TGTGCCAGCAGTTTAATCCGGGGGGGACCCGGGGAGCTGTTTTTT	CASSLIRGGPGELFF
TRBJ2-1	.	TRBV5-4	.	TGTGCCAGCAGCTTGCGGGCTAGCGCAAATGAGCAGTTCTTC	CASSLRASANEQFF
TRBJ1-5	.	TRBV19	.	TGTGCCAGTAGTCCCCGCCGGGGCAATCAGCCCCAGCATTTT	CASSPRRGNQPQHF
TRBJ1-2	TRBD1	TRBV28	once	TGTGCCAGCGGAAAACGGGACAGACAATCCGCCCGCTATGGCTACACCTTC	CASGKRDRQSARYGYTF
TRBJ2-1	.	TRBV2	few	TGTGCCAGCGTGCGGGACCGCTACAATGAGCAGTTCTTC	CASVRDRYNEQFF
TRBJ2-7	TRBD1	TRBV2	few	TGTGCCAGCAGAGCCGGGACAGGGGGTGTAGGCGAGCAGTACTTC	CASRAGTGGVGEQYF
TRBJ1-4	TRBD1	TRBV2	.	TGTGCCAGCAGGTTCAGGGGGAGTTCGACTAATGAAAAACTGTTTTTT	CASRFRGSSTNEKLFF
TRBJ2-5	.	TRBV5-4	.	TGTGCCAGCAGCTTGTTGGCGGAAGAGACCCAGTACTTC	CASSLLAEETQYF
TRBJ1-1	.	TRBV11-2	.	TGTGCCAGCAGCTCGATCAGGGCCTACACTGAAGCTTTCTTT	CASSSIRAYTEAFF
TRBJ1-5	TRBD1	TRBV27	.	TGTGCCAGCATGGAGACAGGGGGCTTCAATCAGCCCCAGCATTTT	CASMETGGFNQPQHF
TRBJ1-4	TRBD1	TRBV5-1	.	TGCGCCAGCAGGTTGGGGACAGAAAATGAAAAACTGTTTTTT	CASRLGTENEKLFF
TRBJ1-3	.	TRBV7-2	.	TGTGCCAGCAGCTTAGTAGGGGTCACAGGAAACACCATATATTTT	CASSLVGVTGNTIYF
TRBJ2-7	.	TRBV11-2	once	TGTGCCAGCAGCTTCGGTTCTGAGCAGTACTTC	CASSFGSEQYF
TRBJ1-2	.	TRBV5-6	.	TGTGCCAGCAGCTTGGGAAGTAGACAGCTTTTCTATGGCTACACCTTC	CASSLGSRQLFYGYTF
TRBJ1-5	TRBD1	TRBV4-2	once	TGTGCCAGCAGCCAAGGACAGGGGGCAGCCCCAGAATATAGCAATCAGCCCCAGCATTTT	CASSQGQGAAPEYSNQPQHF
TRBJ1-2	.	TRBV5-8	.	TGTGCCAGCAGCTTGGATCGGGGGTATGGCTACACCTTC	CASSLDRGYGYTF
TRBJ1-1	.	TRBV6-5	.	TGTGCCAGCAGGTCACTACTGGGCACTGAAGCTTTCTTT	CASRSLLGTEAFF
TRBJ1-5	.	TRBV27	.	TGTGCCAGCAGCTGGTCGCAGGGAGGTCAGCCCCAGCATTTT	CASSWSQGGQPQHF
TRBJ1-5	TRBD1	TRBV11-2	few	TGTGCCAGCAGCCACAGGGGAGTCAATCAGCCCCAGCATTTT	CASSHRGVNQPQHF
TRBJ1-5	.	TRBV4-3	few	TGCGCCAGCAGCCAAGATCTGGGCAGGGTGGGTTCGGGCAATCAGCCCCAGCATTTT	CASSQDLGRVGSGNQPQHF
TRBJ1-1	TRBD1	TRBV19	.	TGTGCCACGACAGGGGGCCTCAAAAAAGCTTTCTTT	CATTGGLKKAFF
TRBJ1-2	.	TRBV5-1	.	TGCGCCAGCAGCTTTGACTCGTCCTATGGCTACACCTTC	CASSFDSSYGYTF
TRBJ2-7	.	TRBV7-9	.	TGTGCCAGCAGTGGACAGAACCACGAGCAGTACTTC	CASSGQNHEQYF
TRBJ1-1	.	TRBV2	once	TGTGCCAGCAGGATCCCCCCAGGTGGGCAGGCTGAAGCTTTCTTT	CASRIPPGGQAEAFF
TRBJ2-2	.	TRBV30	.	TGTGCCTGTCCTCGAGGTCGGCTAGCGTTTAACACCGGGGAGCTGTTTTTT	CACPRGRLAFNTGELFF
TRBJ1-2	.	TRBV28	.	TGTGCCAGCAGTTTAACACCTCAATCTAACTATGGCTACACCTTC	CASSLTPQSNYGYTF
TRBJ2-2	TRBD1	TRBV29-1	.	TGCAGCGTGGCCAGACAGGGGGTAGACACCGGGGAGCTGTTTTTT	CSVARQGVDTGELFF
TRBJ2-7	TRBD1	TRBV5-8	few	TGTGCCAGTCTAGTCCGCCAGGGGGCGAATGAGCAGTACTTC	CASLVRQGANEQYF
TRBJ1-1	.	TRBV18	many	TGTGCCAGCTCTCGGGACGGGCGGGGCACTGAAGCTTTCTTT	CASSRDGRGTEAFF
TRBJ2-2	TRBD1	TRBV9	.	TGTGCCAGCAGCCCCAGGGGAGGGACAGGGATTAACACCGGGGAGCTGTTTTTT	CASSPRGGTGINTGELFF
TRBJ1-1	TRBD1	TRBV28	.	TGTGCCAGCAGCGAGGGACAGGGGTTATCGGCTTTCTTT	CASSEGQGLSAFF
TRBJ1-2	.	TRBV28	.	TGTGCCAGCAGCAGATTGACAGGACGGGGCGGCTACACCTTC	CASSRLTGRGGYTF
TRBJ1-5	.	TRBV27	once	TGTGCCAGCGGAGGTTTGGGCAATCAGCCCCAGCATTTT	CASGGLGNQPQHF
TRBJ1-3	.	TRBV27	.	TGTGCCAGCAGGGACAGTGGAAACACCATATATTTT	CASRDSGNTIYF
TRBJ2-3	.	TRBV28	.	TGTGCCAGCAGCCAGGGGACACCCAGCACAGATACGCAGTATTTT	CASSQGTPSTDTQYF
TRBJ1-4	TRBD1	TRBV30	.	TGTGCCTGGAGTTCGACAGGGGAAGGGGAAAAACTGTTTTTT	CAWSSTGEGEKLFF
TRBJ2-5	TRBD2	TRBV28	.	TGTGCCAGCAGTCTAGCCGGACTAGGTGGGCAAGAGACCCAGTACTTC	CASSLAGLGGQETQYF
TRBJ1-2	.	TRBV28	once	TGTGCCAGCAGGGTTTCGGGACAAGGAGGCTACACCTTC	CASRVSGQGGYTF
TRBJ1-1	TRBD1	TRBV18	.	TGTGCCAGCTCACCGCGCCGTCCAGGGGGCTCTAACACTGAAGCTTTCTTT	CASSPRRPGGSNTEAFF
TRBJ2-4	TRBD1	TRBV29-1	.	TGCAGGGGACCGACAGGGCCAGTGAATAGGCCGCACAAAAACATTCAGTACTTC	CRGPTGPVNRPHKNIQYF
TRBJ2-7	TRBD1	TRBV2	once	TGTGCCAGCAGAGCCGGGACAGTGACAGTCCGCTACGAGCAGTACTTC	CASRAGTVTVRYEQYF
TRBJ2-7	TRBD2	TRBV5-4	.	TGTGCCAGCAGCTTGGGACTAGCGGCCTCCTACGAGCAGTACTTC	CASSLGLAASYEQYF
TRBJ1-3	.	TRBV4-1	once	TGCGCCAGCAGCCTAATACGGGGAAACACCATATATTTT	CASSLIRGNTIYF
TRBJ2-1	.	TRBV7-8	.	TGTGCCAGCAGCTCCCTTCTAGAAATCCATGAGCAGTTCTTC	CASSSLLEIHEQFF
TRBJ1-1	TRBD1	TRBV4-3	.	TGCGCCAGCAGCCAATTGACAGGGGGGTTGGGCACTGAAGCTTTCTTT	CASSQLTGGLGTEAFF
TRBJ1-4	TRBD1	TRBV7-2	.	TGTGCCAGCAGCCCACAAACCGGGACAGTCCTGTTTTTT	CASSPQTGTVLFF
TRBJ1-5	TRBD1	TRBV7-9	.	TGTGCCAGCAGCGGACAGGTTTTTCAGCCCCAGCATTTT	CASSGQVFQPQHF
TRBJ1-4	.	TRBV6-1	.	TGTGCCAGCAGTGTAATACAGAGTCTTGCAACTAATGAAAAACTGTTTTTT	CASSVIQSLATNEKLFF
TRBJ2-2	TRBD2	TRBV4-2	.	TGTGCCAGCAGCCAAGAAGGTAGCGGGTACACCGGGGAGCTGTTTTTT	CASSQEGSGYTGELFF
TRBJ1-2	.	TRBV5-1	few	TGCGCCAGCAGCTTGGCTCGTCATCCACGACCGGGGGGCTCTTCTCCCTATGGCTACACCTTC	CASSLARHPRPGGSSPYGYTF
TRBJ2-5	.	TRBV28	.	TGTGCCAGCAGTACCCCCCAAGGGGGGGTACCCCAAGAGACCCAGTACTTC	CASSTPQGGVPQETQYF
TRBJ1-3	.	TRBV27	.	TGTGCCAGCAGTTCCGGACAGCCCGACTCTGGAAACACCATATATTTT	CASSSGQPDSGNTIYF
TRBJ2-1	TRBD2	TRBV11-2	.	TGTGCCAGCAGCTTAGGGACTAGCGGGGGGGCCTACAATGAGCAGTTCTTC	CASSLGTSGGAYNEQFF